The 15 T cell receptor beta chains below come from one sample, sequenced in a study of blood T cell repertoires in COVID-19 (dated by TCRdb to 2020 to 2022). The library was made by the immunoSEQ multiplex PCR assay. The source is immuneACCESS, and TCRdb retained only in-frame sequences with V and J called. Part of the clones is not carried over; for the studies checked, unresolved V genes explain less than half of this, and the remainder is unexplained. Across this sample there are roughly 250,000 clones, with approximately 84% seen only once. The ten largest clones represent about 3.3% of the sample. Sequences were obtained from PBMCs or T cells enriched from blood (not recorded which). The receptors stem from a woman in her thirties or forties with acute COVID-19.

The J gene is TRBJ2-1, the V gene TRBV9; D ambiguous. From germline, CDR1 is SGDLS and CDR2 YYNGEE. V gave up 2 bases and J gave up 2 bases, with 17 bases separating them. There are 17 residues in the CDR3. As DNA, the CDR3 is TGTGCCAGCAGCGTTCGTAGCCTTACCGGTACCTACAATGAGCAGTTCTTC. Residues: CASSVRSLTGTYNEQFF.

The chain joins TRBV5-4 to TRBJ2-5, with no clear D. CDR3 length: 13 amino acids. The ends were cut back, 4 bases at V and 2 bases at J, with 9 bases in the middle. The germline V gene encodes CDR1 SGHNT and CDR2 YYREEE (reference sequence). CDR3 in amino acids: CASSLTRQETQYF. Here the CDR3 DNA reads TGTGCCAGCAGCCTCACAAGACAAGAGACCCAGTACTTC. The whole variable domain, filled in from reference TRBV5-4 and TRBJ2-5, reads ETGVTQSPTHLIKTRGQQVTLRCSSQSGHNTVSWYQQALGQGPQFIFQYYREEENGRGNFPPRFSGLQFPNYSSELNVNALELDDSALYLCASSLTRQETQYFGPGTRLLVL.

This chain joins TRBV9 and TRBJ2-7; 8 nucleotides align to TRBD2. The CDR3 has 14 residues. Unmatched junction bases numbered 1, after V lost 0 bases and J lost 2 bases. Germline CDR1 reads SGDLS; CDR2 reads YYNGEE. The CDR3 coding sequence is TGTGCCAGCAGCGTAGGAGCGGGAGCCTACGAGCAGTACTTC. Translated, it gives CASSVGAGAYEQYF. Full variable domain (outside the CDR3, taken from reference TRBV9 and TRBJ2-7): DSGVTQTPKHLITATGQRVTLRCSPRSGDLSVYWYQQSLDQGLQFLIQYYNGEERAKGNILERFSAQQFPDLHSELNLSSLELGDSALYFCASSVGAGAYEQYFGPGTRLTVT.

The CDR3 DNA is TGTGCCAGCAGCCTAGGTGGGGGCCAGCCCCAGCATTTT. Protein product: CASSLGGGQPQHF. The gene calls are TRBV11-3 and TRBJ1-5; D perhaps matches TRBD1 (6 bases). V was cut by 5 bases and J by 7 bases, with 12 bases left in between. The CDR3 totals 13 residues. Germline lookup yields CDR1 SGHNT and CDR2 YENEEA.

The gene calls are TRBV27 and TRBJ1-2; TRBD1 matches at 8 bases. V shed 0 bases and J 5 bases; nucleotides not matched to a gene: 11. The CDR3 covers 17 residues. CDR1 is MNHEY, CDR2 SMNVEV, per germline (reference sequence). This chain's CDR3 is CASSLSAKSDREYGYTF. CDR3 nucleotide sequence: TGTGCCAGCAGTTTATCGGCAAAATCGGACAGGGAGTATGGCTACACCTTC.

The chain uses TRBV7-2 and TRBJ2-3, with 8 bases matching TRBD2. CDR3 size: 15 residues. CDR1 and CDR2 from the germline V gene are SGHTA and FQGNSA. Losses at the gene ends were 5 bases for V and 1 base for J; bases not matched to a gene: 5. The CDR3 reads CASSSTSGGTDTQYF. The CDR3 DNA is TGTGCCAGCAGCAGCACTAGCGGAGGCACAGATACGCAGTATTTT.

V is TRBV5-1 and J is TRBJ2-3, with 7 bases matching TRBD2. CDR3 size: 13 residues. From germline, CDR1 is SGHRS and CDR2 YFSETQ. Trimming cost V 6 bases and J 2 bases; bases outside gene matches: 3. The CDR3 DNA reads as TGCGCCAGCAATGGGGGGGACACAGATACGCAGTATTTT. Its protein is CASNGGDTDTQYF.

The rearrangement uses TRBV30 and TRBJ2-5, with D possibly being TRBD1 (6 bases). From germline, CDR1 is GTSNPN and CDR2 SVGIG (reference sequence). The CDR3 length is 15 residues. The ends were cut back, 3 bases at V and 5 bases at J, with 19 bases in the middle. The CDR3 region is CAWRMRDRGIETQYF. The CDR3 DNA reads as TGTGCCTGGAGGATGAGGGATAGGGGGATCGAGACCCAGTACTTC.

The chain couples TRBV7-9 to TRBJ2-7; 13 bases align to TRBD2. The CDR3 contains 16 residues. The V gene end was trimmed by 5 bases and the J gene end by 4 bases; junction bases not matched to a gene: 8. Germline lookup yields CDR1 SEHNR and CDR2 FQNEAQ (reference sequence). In nucleotides, the CDR3 is TGTGCCAGCAGCGATCCGGGACTAGCGGGGTTATACGAGCAGTACTTC. It codes for CASSDPGLAGLYEQYF.

The rearrangement links TRBV6-5 to TRBJ2-7; D is possibly TRBD2 (6 bases). Germline V gene data show CDR1 as MNHEY and CDR2 as SVGAGI. The ends were cut back, 0 bases at V and 1 base at J, with 10 bases in the middle. CDR3 length: 15 residues. The chain's CDR3 is CASSYSRGSSYEQYF. Here the CDR3 DNA reads TGTGCCAGCAGTTACTCACGGGGGTCATCCTACGAGCAGTACTTC.

The V gene is TRBV18, the J gene TRBJ2-1; 14 bases map to TRBD2. Looked up from germline, CDR1 is KGHSH and CDR2 is LQKENI. V lost 3 bases, J lost 7 bases, and 2 bases stayed unmatched. The CDR3 has 15 residues. The CDR3 here is CASSPGLAGDNEQFF. CDR3 DNA sequence: TGTGCCAGCTCACCGGGACTAGCGGGAGATAATGAGCAGTTCTTC.

J is TRBJ2-5 and V is TRBV5-1, with D maybe TRBD2 (6 bases). The V gene lost 0 bases and the J gene lost 5 bases, with 14 bases spanning the gap. The length of the CDR3 is 15 residues. Germline assignment: CDR1 SGHRS and CDR2 YFSETQ. As DNA, the CDR3 is TGCGCCAGCAGCTTGGATAGTGGCGGGAAGGAGACCCAGTACTTC. Translating gives CASSLDSGGKETQYF.

The chain's CDR3 is CASSPGQGGEKLFF. The CDR3 coding sequence is TGTGCCAGCTCACCTGGACAGGGGGGCGAAAAACTGTTTTTT. The chain links TRBV18 to TRBJ1-4, with 10 bases identical to TRBD1. V gave up 3 bases and J gave up 8 bases; unmatched junction bases: 3. The CDR3 is 14 amino acids. The germline gives CDR1 KGHSH, CDR2 LQKENI.

This clone was found once. The chain recombines TRBV6-1 with TRBJ1-5; 9 bases are shared with TRBD1. V trimming: 4 bases; J trimming: 4 bases; junction bases outside the gene matches: 14. The CDR3 loop spans 18 amino acids. Per the germline V gene, CDR1 is MNHNS and CDR2 is SASEGT. The CDR3 DNA sequence: TGTGCCAGCAGTGTGTCCCGGGACAGGGTCCGGGGAAATCAGCCCCAGCATTTT. Protein sequence: CASSVSRDRVRGNQPQHF.

The chain combines TRBV9 with TRBJ2-1; 12 nucleotides line up with TRBD2. Per the germline V gene, CDR1 is SGDLS and CDR2 is YYNGEE. The CDR3 covers 15 residues. V shed 3 bases and J 9 bases; nucleotides not matched to a gene: 7. CDR3 amino acids: CASSATSGGVTEQFF. The CDR3 coding sequence is TGTGCCAGCAGCGCGACTAGCGGGGGAGTGACTGAGCAGTTCTTC.